This T cell receptor (beta chain) was sequenced in a study of T cells in localized non-small cell lung cancer. Findings and caveats of the study: Clonality peaked in uninvolved adjacent lung rather than tumor.

As to this clone: The antigen is undetermined.

Clones were sequenced by immunoSEQ multiplex PCR, and TCRdb holds only the in-frame ones, with some missing. Of almost 20,000 clones detected, 70% to 90% appear once; the ten largest clones hold 8.4%. V shed 4 bases and J shed 3 bases, with 16 bases lying between them. The germline CDR1 and CDR2 sequences are SGHVS and FQNEAQ. The CDR3 is 15 amino acids. The TCR comes from a man aged 35-75 years with stage I lung adenocarcinoma. The chain has TRBV7-8 and TRBJ2-7, with D tentatively TRBD1 (5 bases). Source: peripheral blood, taken before any cancer treatment. The CDR3 DNA is TGTGCCAGCAGCTCGCAGGGTTTTTTCGTCTACGAGCAGTACTTC. Its translation: CASSSQGFFVYEQYF.